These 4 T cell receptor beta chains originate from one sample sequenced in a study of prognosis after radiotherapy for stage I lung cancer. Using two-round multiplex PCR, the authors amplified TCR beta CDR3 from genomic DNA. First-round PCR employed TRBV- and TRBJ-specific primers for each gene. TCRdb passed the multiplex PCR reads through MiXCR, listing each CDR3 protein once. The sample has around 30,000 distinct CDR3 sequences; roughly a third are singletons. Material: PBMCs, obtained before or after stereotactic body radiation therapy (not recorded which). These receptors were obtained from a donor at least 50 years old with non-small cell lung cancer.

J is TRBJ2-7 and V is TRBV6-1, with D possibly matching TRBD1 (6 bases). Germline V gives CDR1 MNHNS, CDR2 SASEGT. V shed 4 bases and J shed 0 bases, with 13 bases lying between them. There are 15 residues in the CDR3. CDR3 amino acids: CASSAREGDSYEQYF. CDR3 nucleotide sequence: TGTGCCAGCAGTGCCCGAGAGGGGGACTCCTACGAGCAGTACTTC.

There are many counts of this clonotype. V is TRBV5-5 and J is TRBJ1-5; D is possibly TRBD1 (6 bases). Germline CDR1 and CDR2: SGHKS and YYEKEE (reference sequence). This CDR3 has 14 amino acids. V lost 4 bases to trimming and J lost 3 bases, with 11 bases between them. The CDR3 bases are TGTGCCAGCAGCCAAGGACAGATCAATCAGCCCCAGCATTTT. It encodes CASSQGQINQPQHF.

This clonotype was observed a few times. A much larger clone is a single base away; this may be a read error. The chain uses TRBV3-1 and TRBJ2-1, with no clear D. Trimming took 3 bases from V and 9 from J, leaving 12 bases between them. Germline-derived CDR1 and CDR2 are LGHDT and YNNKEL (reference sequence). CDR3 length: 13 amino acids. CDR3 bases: TGTGCCAGCAGCCATGTCTCTCTCGGTGAGCAGTTCTTC. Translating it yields CASSHVSLGEQFF.

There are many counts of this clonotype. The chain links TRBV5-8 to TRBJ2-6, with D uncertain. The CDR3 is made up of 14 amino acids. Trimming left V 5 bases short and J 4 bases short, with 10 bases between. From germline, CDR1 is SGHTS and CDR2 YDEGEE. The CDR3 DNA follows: TGTGCCAGCAGACGCCGCGGCGGGGCCAACGTCCTGACTTTC. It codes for CASRRRGGANVLTF.